The rows below give T cell receptor beta chains drawn from one sample of a study of cytomegalovirus exposure and HLA in healthy donors. TCRdb's table, derived via immunoSEQ multiplex PCR, lists solely in-frame clones and lacks some. This table holds 150,000 to 200,000 clones, roughly 79% found once. The sequenced sample consisted of PBMCs. The receptors shown here come from a woman aged 25 to 39 in good health and CMV-seropositive. The CDR3 runs from the conserved cysteine through the conserved F or W. A D gene is named only where the DNA matches it firmly. Size is omitted from some rows. Given values are once, few, many or a class for expanded clones.

CDR3 length	clone size	V gene	D gene	J gene	CDR3 DNA	CDR3 protein
12	.	TRBV7-2	.	TRBJ2-3	TGTGCCAGCAGCTATAGTCAGGGTACGCAGTATTTT	CASSYSQGTQYF
15	.	TRBV19	.	TRBJ1-1	TGTGCCAGTAGTCCCCGAGGAGGGCTCGACACTGAAGCTTTCTTT	CASSPRGGLDTEAFF
16	.	TRBV28	TRBD1	TRBJ2-7	TGTGCCAGCAGGGCTTCGCTGGGACAGGGGGCTGGCGAGCAGTACTTC	CASRASLGQGAGEQYF
15	.	TRBV5-6	.	TRBJ1-2	TGTGCCAGCAGCTTCACAGGGTTAAGTAACTATGGCTACACCTTC	CASSFTGLSNYGYTF
13	.	TRBV6-1	.	TRBJ2-4	TGTGCCAGCAGTAGTAGTCCCAAAAACATTCAGTACTTC	CASSSSPKNIQYF
16	few	TRBV4-3	TRBD1	TRBJ2-3	TGCGCCAGCAGCCAAGATCTGAGGGGGCAAGCAGATACGCAGTATTTT	CASSQDLRGQADTQYF
15	few	TRBV10-2	TRBD1	TRBJ1-2	TGCGCCAGCAGACCCCGGGACAGGCCTAACTATGGCTACACCTTC	CASRPRDRPNYGYTF
15	.	TRBV28	TRBD1	TRBJ2-1	TGTGCCAGCAGCTCGGGGGACAGGAGATACAATGAGCAGTTCTTC	CASSSGDRRYNEQFF
14	.	TRBV15	.	TRBJ2-7	TGTGCCACCAGCAGAGACAGGGGCCACTACGAGCAGTACTTC	CATSRDRGHYEQYF
15	.	TRBV5-1	.	TRBJ1-4	TGCGCCAGCTTAAAGACGGGTGCAACTAATGAAAAACTGTTTTTT	CASLKTGATNEKLFF
13	.	TRBV2	TRBD2	TRBJ2-5	TGTGCCAGCAGTGGACTAGCCGGAGAGACCCAGTACTTC	CASSGLAGETQYF
15	once	TRBV6-5	TRBD1	TRBJ1-1	TGTGCCAGCAGTTACCTCGGGACAGGGAACACTGAAGCTTTCTTT	CASSYLGTGNTEAFF
15	.	TRBV15	TRBD1	TRBJ1-2	TGTGCCACCAGCAGAGTGATTGGACAGGGCCTGGGCTACACCTTC	CATSRVIGQGLGYTF
14	.	TRBV6-5	.	TRBJ1-1	TGTGCCAGCAGTTACAAGGAGGTCGGTACTGAAGCTTTCTTT	CASSYKEVGTEAFF
15	.	TRBV7-8	TRBD1	TRBJ2-7	TGTGCCAGCAGCGCGGGACAGGGGGGACCCTACGAGCAGTACTTC	CASSAGQGGPYEQYF
12	.	TRBV30	.	TRBJ2-3	TGTGCCTGGACCCCTAGCACAGATACGCAGTATTTT	CAWTPSTDTQYF